The rows below give T cell receptor beta chains drawn from one sample of a study of T cells in Graves' hyperthyroidism and ophthalmopathy. TCRdb fed the multiplex PCR reads into MiXCR, producing one record per CDR3 protein. The repertoire holds some 700,000 distinct CDR3 sequences, with roughly 17% as singletons. Sequences were obtained from blood. Every receptor here comes from a man in his fifties or sixties with Graves' hyperthyroidism. Each CDR3 is given with its conserved first and last residue. A D gene is named only where the DNA matches it firmly. Size tells how often a clone was seen (once, few, many) or the class of an expanded clone, and some rows leave it out.

V gene	J gene	D gene	clone size	CDR3 protein	CDR3 DNA
TRBV20-1	TRBJ2-7	TRBD2	many	CSVGTSGPYEQYF	TGCAGTGTAGGGACTAGCGGACCCTACGAGCAGTACTTC
TRBV20-1	TRBJ2-1	TRBD2	many	CSAPRGGYNEQFF	TGCAGTGCTCCCCGGGGAGGGTACAATGAGCAGTTCTTC
TRBV12-3/TRBV12-4	TRBJ2-2	.	many	CASSLHGNTGELFF	TGTGCCAGCAGTCTCCACGGGAACACCGGGGAGCTGTTTTTT
TRBV19	TRBJ2-1	.	.	CASSMAPSGGEQFF	TGTGCCAGTAGTATGGCCCCCTCGGGCGGTGAGCAGTTCTTC
TRBV28	TRBJ2-7	TRBD1	many	CASSSSGTGDYEQYF	TGTGCCAGCAGTTCTTCCGGGACAGGGGACTACGAGCAGTACTTC
TRBV27	TRBJ2-7	.	many	CASSLSRDGVVREQYF	TGTGCCAGCAGTTTATCCCGGGACGGGGTTGTGCGCGAGCAGTACTTC
TRBV6-2/TRBV6-3	TRBJ2-1	.	few	CASSLSVPQNEQFF	TGTGCCAGCAGTTTATCAGTCCCCCAGAATGAGCAGTTCTTC
TRBV5-4	TRBJ2-3	.	once	CASSPFERRSTDTQYF	TGTGCCAGCAGCCCCTTTGAGCGGAGATCAACAGATACGCAGTATTTT
TRBV4-1	TRBJ2-5	TRBD2	many	CASSHIGLAGTSLIGTQYF	TGCGCCAGCAGCCACATCGGACTAGCGGGCACCTCCTTGATAGGGACCCAGTACTTC
TRBV5-6	TRBJ1-2	.	.	CASSPERAYYGYTF	TGTGCCAGCAGCCCGGAGAGGGCCTACTATGGCTACACCTTC
TRBV18	TRBJ1-5	.	few	CASSTDRNQPQHF	TGTGCCAGCTCAACCGACAGAAATCAGCCCCAGCATTTT
TRBV27	TRBJ2-3	TRBD2	.	CASRTWREGPDTQYF	TGTGCCAGCAGAACATGGCGGGAGGGCCCAGATACGCAGTATTTT
TRBV12-5	TRBJ2-1	.	.	CASGLARGGEYEQFF	TGTGCTAGTGGTTTGGCAAGGGGGGGAGAGTATGAGCAGTTCTTC
TRBV7-9	TRBJ2-7	.	many	CASSPGRTAYEQYF	TGTGCCAGCAGCCCCGGGAGAACCGCCTACGAGCAGTACTTC
TRBV19	TRBJ2-1	.	few	CASSIDAGTYNEQFF	TGTGCCAGTAGTATAGACGCCGGGACCTACAATGAGCAGTTCTTC
TRBV4-1	TRBJ1-2	.	few	CASSQDSNTGYGYTF	TGCGCCAGCAGCCAAGATTCGAACACGGGCTATGGCTACACCTTC
TRBV28	TRBJ1-5	.	many	CASSLAGNQPQHF	TGTGCCAGCAGTTTAGCAGGGAATCAGCCCCAGCATTTT
TRBV12-3/TRBV12-4	TRBJ2-1	TRBD2	.	CASSFRTSGSIDEQFF	TGTGCCAGCAGTTTTCGGACTAGCGGGAGTATCGATGAGCAGTTCTTC
TRBV6-1	TRBJ1-5	.	many	CASSPIRVSNQPQHF	TGTGCCAGCAGTCCAATCAGAGTTAGCAATCAGCCCCAGCATTTT
TRBV12-5	TRBJ1-5	TRBD1	many	CASGLVRDRYSNQPQHF	TGTGCTAGTGGTTTGGTACGGGACAGGTATAGCAATCAGCCCCAGCATTTT
TRBV4-1	TRBJ1-5	.	few	CASSQEIRAGQPQHF	TGCGCCAGCAGCCAAGAAATCAGGGCCGGTCAGCCCCAGCATTTT
TRBV28	TRBJ2-7	TRBD2	many	CASSTLSSGRYEQYF	TGTGCCAGCAGTACGCTTTCTAGCGGGAGATACGAGCAGTACTTC
TRBV6-2/TRBV6-3	TRBJ1-1	.	.	CASSYPAGEVWAFF	TGTGCCAGCAGTTACCCGGCAGGGGAGGTTTGGGCTTTCTTT
TRBV11-2	TRBJ2-1	TRBD1	many	CASSLVFLRDRAYNEQFF	TGTGCCAGCAGCTTAGTATTTTTAAGGGACAGGGCTTACAATGAGCAGTTCTTC
TRBV11-2	TRBJ2-2	TRBD1	.	CASSATGPGELFF	TGTGCCAGTAGCGCGACAGGGCCCGGGGAGCTGTTTTTT
TRBV27	TRBJ2-7	.	few	CASSLLRLAKQYF	TGTGCCAGCAGTTTATTACGCCTGGCCAAGCAGTACTTC
TRBV28	TRBJ1-5	.	many	CASSPDRDNQPQHF	TGTGCCAGCAGCCCGGACAGAGACAATCAGCCCCAGCATTTT
TRBV28	TRBJ2-7	TRBD2	few	CAGSFSGRAAEQYF	TGTGCCGGCAGTTTTAGCGGGAGGGCCGCCGAGCAGTACTTC
TRBV27	TRBJ2-2	TRBD2	.	CASTQPRLAGGTGELFF	TGTGCCAGCACCCAACCTAGACTAGCGGGAGGAACCGGGGAGCTGTTTTTT
TRBV5-1	TRBJ2-5	TRBD2	few	CASSRPGTSFLETQYF	TGCGCCAGCAGCCGACCCGGGACTAGCTTCTTGGAGACCCAGTACTTC
TRBV6-2/TRBV6-3	TRBJ1-1	TRBD1	.	CASRDRGQLNTEAFF	TGTGCCAGCAGGGACAGGGGTCAACTGAACACTGAAGCTTTCTTT
TRBV12-3/TRBV12-4	TRBJ1-5	TRBD1	many	CASRGTGGNQPQHF	TGTGCCAGCAGGGGGACAGGGGGGAATCAGCCCCAGCATTTT
TRBV11-2	TRBJ2-5	.	many	CASSLAPGWEGETQYF	TGTGCCAGCAGCTTAGCCCCCGGATGGGAAGGGGAGACCCAGTACTTC
TRBV6-5	TRBJ2-7	.	many	CASSYVRPTGYEQYF	TGTGCCAGCAGTTACGTCCGGCCGACTGGATACGAGCAGTACTTC
TRBV20-1	TRBJ2-1	.	many	CSARGLVSSYNEQFF	TGCAGTGCTAGAGGACTAGTAAGCTCCTACAATGAGCAGTTCTTC
TRBV29-1	TRBJ2-5	.	few	CSVESGETQYF	TGCAGCGTTGAAAGTGGAGAGACCCAGTACTTC